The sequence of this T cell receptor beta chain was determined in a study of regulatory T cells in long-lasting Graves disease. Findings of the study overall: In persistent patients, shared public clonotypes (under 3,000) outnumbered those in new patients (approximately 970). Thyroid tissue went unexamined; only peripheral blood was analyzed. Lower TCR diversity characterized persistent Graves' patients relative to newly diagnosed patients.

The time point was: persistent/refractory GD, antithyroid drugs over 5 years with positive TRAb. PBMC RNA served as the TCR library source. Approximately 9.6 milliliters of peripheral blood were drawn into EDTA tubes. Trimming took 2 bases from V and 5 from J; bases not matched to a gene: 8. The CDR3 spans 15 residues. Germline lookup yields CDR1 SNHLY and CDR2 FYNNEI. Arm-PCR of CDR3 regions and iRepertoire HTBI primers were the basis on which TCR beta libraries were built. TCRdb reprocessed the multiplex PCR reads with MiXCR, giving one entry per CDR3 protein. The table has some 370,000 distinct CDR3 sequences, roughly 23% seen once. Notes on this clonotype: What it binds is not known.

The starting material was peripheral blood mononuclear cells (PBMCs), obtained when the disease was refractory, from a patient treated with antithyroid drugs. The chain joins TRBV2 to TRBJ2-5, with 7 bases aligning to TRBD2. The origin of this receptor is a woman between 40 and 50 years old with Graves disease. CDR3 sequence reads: CASSERAAGEETQYF. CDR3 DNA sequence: TGTGCCAGCAGTGAAAGGGCGGCGGGAGAGGAGACCCAGTACTTC.